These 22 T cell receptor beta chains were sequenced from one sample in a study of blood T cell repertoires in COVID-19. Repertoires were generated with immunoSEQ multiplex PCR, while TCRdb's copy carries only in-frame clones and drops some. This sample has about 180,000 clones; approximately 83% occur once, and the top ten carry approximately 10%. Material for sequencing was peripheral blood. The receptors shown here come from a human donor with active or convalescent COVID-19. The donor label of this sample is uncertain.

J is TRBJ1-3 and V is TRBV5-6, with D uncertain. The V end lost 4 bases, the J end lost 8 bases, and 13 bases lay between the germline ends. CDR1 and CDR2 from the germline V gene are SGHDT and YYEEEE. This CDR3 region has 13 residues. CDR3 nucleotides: TGTGCCAGCAGCCCGGCCGGGCGGGACACCATATATTTT. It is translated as CASSPAGRDTIYF.

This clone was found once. The CDR3 nucleotides read TGTGCCAGCAGCCCGTGGGTAGCGGGTTACAATGAGCAGTTCTTC. This translates into CASSPWVAGYNEQFF. V gene TRBV9 combines with J gene TRBJ2-1; 7 bases are a match to TRBD2. Germline CDR1 and CDR2: SGDLS and YYNGEE. V lost 4 bases, J lost 4 bases, and 8 bases stayed unmatched. The CDR3 is made up of 15 amino acids.

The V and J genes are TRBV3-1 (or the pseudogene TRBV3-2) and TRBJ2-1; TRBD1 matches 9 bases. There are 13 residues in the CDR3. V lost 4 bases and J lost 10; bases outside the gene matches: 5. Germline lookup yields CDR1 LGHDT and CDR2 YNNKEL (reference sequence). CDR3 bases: TGTGCCAGCAGCCCGGGACAGGGTCGGGAGCAGTTCTTC. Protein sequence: CASSPGQGREQFF.

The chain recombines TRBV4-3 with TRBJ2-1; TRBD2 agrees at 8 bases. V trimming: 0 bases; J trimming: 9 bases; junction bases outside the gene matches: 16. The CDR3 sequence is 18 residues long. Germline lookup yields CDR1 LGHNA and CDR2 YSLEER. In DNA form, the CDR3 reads TGCGCCAGCAGCCAAGAGTCGGGGGGGGGACAATTTAGGAGTGAGCAGTTCTTC. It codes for CASSQESGGGQFRSEQFF.

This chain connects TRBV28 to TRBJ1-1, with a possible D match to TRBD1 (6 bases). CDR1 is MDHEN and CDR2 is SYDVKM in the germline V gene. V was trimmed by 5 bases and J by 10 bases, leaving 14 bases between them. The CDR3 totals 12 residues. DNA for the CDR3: TGTGCCAGCAGTGTGAACAGGGTTGGAGCTTTCTTT. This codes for CASSVNRVGAFF.

This CDR3 reads CASSRQARETQYF. The DNA for the CDR3 is TGTGCCAGCAGCCGACAGGCTCGGGAGACCCAGTACTTC. J is TRBJ2-5 and V is TRBV6-5; D may be TRBD1 (6 bases). The CDR3 runs 13 residues. Trimming pared 6 bases from V and 5 bases from J, leaving 13 bases between. Germline-derived CDR1 and CDR2 are MNHEY and SVGAGI.

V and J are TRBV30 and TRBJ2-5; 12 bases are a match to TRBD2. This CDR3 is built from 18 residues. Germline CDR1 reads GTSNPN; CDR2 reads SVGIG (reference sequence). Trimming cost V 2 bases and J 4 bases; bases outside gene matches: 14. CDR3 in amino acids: CAWSRELAGGPGSETQYF. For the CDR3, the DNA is TGTGCCTGGAGTAGGGAACTAGCGGGGGGCCCTGGGTCAGAGACCCAGTACTTC.

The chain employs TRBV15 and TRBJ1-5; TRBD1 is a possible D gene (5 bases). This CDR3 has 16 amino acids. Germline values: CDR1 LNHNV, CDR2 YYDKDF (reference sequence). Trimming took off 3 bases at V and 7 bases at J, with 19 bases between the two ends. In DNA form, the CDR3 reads TGTGCCACCAGCAGGTGGGTTGGGACGGCGGGACAGCCCCAGCATTTT. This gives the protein CATSRWVGTAGQPQHF.

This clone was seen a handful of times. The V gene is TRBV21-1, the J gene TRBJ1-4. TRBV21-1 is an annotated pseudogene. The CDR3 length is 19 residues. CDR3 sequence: CASTLGGRSPAVTNEKLFF. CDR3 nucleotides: TGTGCCAGCACTCTGGGGGGGCGCTCTCCGGCAGTAACTAATGAAAAACTGTTTTTT.

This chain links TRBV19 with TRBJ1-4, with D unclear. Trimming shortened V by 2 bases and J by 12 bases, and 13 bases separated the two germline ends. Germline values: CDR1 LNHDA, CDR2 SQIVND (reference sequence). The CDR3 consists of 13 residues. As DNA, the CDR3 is TGTGCCAGTAGTATACGCGCTTTACGGGAACTGTTTTTT. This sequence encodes CASSIRALRELFF.

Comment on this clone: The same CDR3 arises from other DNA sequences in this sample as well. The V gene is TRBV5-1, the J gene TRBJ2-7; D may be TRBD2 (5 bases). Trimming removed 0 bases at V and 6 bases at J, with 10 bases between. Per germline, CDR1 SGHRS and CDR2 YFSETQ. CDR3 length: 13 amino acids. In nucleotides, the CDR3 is TGCGCCAGCAGCTTGGAACTCCGGGGCGAGCAGTACTTC. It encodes CASSLELRGEQYF.

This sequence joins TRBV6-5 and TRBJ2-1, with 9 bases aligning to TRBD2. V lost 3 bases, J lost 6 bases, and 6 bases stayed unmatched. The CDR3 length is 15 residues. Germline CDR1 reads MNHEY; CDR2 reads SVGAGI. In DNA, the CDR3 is TGTGCCAGCAGTTATTCAGCGGGGGGAGGCAATGAGCAGTTCTTC. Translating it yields CASSYSAGGGNEQFF.

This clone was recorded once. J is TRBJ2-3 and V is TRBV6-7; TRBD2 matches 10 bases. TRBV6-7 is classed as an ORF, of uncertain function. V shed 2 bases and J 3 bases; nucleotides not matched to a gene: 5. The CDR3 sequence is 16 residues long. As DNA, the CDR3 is TGTGCCAGCAGTTACGATCCAGCGGGGGGGACAGATACGCAGTATTTT. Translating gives CASSYDPAGGTDTQYF.

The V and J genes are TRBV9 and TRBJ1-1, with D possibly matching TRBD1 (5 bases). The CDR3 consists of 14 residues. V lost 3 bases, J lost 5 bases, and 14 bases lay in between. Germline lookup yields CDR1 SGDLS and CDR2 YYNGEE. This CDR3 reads CASSDPQGRTEAFF. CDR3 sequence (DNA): TGTGCCAGCAGCGACCCGCAGGGCCGAACTGAAGCTTTCTTT.

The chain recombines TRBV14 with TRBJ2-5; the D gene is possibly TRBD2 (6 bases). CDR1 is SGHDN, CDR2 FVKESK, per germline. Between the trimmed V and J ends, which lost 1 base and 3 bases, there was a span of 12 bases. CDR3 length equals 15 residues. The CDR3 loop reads CASSQGPLAKETQYF. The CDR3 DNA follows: TGTGCCAGCAGCCAAGGACCACTAGCCAAAGAGACCCAGTACTTC.

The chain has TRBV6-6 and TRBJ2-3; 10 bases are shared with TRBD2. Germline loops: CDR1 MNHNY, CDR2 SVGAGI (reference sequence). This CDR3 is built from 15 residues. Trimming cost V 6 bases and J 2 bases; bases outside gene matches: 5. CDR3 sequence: CASSLAGAFTDTQYF. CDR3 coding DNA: TGTGCCAGCAGCCTAGCGGGAGCGTTCACAGATACGCAGTATTTT.

The CDR3 loop reads CASSESTGGTYNEQFF. The CDR3 bases are TGCGCCAGCAGTGAGTCGACGGGGGGGACCTACAATGAGCAGTTCTTC. The gene calls are TRBV10-1 and TRBJ2-1; 8 bases map to TRBD2. Germline trimming cut 0 bases from V and 2 bases from J; bases unmatched to any gene: 3. CDR3 length equals 16 residues. Germline V gene sequence: CDR1 WNHNN, CDR2 SYGVQD (reference sequence).

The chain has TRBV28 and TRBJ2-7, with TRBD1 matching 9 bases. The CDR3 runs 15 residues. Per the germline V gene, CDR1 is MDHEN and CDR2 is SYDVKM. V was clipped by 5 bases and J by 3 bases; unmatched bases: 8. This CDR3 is CASSPPWTGVYEQYF. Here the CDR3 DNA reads TGTGCCAGCAGTCCTCCTTGGACAGGGGTCTACGAGCAGTACTTC. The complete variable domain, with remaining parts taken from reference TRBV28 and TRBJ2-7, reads DVKVTQSSRYLVKRTGEKVFLECVQDMDHENMFWYRQDPGLGLRLIYFSYDVKMKEKGDIPEGYSVSREKKERFSLILESASTNQTSMYLCASSPPWTGVYEQYFGPGTRLTVT.

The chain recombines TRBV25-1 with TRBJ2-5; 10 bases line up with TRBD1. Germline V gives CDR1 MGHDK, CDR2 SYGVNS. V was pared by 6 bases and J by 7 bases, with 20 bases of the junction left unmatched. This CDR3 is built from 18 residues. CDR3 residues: CASREGQGTRGLEGTQYF. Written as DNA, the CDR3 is TGTGCCAGCAGGGAGGGACAGGGGACGAGGGGGCTTGAAGGGACCCAGTACTTC.

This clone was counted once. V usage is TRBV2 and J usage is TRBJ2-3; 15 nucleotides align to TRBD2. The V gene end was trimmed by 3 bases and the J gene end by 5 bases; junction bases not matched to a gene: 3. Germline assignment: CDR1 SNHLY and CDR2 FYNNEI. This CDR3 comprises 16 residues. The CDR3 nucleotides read TGTGCCAGCAGTGACCCGGGACTAGCGGGGGGAGATACGCAGTATTTT. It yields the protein CASSDPGLAGGDTQYF.

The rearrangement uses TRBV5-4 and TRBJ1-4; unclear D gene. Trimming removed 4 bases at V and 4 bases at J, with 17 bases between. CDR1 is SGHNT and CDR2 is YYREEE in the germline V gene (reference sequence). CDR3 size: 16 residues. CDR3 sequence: CASSPDRGSYNEKLFF. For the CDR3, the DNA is TGTGCCAGCAGCCCGGACCGAGGGTCCTATAATGAAAAACTGTTTTTT.

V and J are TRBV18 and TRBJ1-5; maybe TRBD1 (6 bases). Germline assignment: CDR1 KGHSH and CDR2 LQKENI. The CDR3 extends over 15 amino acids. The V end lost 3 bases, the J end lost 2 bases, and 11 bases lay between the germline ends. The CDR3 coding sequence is TGTGCCAGCTCACCCGGGGGGCGCGGCAATCAGCCCCAGCATTTT. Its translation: CASSPGGRGNQPQHF.